This TCR beta chain originates from a study of shared clonotypes between healthy human individuals. Across the whole study: Ranging from 18 to 49 in age, donors were a couple of women and a few men.

TCRdb's copy holds only in-frame clones and misses some; the assay was immunoSEQ multiplex PCR. The data contain millions of clones, over 85% of them singletons. On this clone itself: Its target is unknown.

Per germline, CDR1 SGHNT and CDR2 YYREEE (reference sequence). The CDR3 has 14 amino acids. The V end lost 4 bases, the J end lost 0 bases, and 8 bases lay between the germline ends. Study-level findings and limits: Rarefaction indicated that sorted-subset sequencing remained incomplete although depth was large.

Sequencing used naive CD4+ T cells from PBMCs. Described subset: CD45RA+ positively selected. This receptor was obtained from a man between 18 and 29 years old in good health. Some clones in this sample may be carry-over from other donors' samples. This rearrangement joins TRBV5-4 to TRBJ1-3; D gene ambiguous. The CDR3 region has the DNA TGTGCCAGCAGCACCGGGATCTCTGGAAACACCATATATTTT. Translated: CASSTGISGNTIYF.